This T cell receptor beta chain was profiled in a study of T cell repertoires in cytomegalovirus infection (dated 2019 in TCRdb). Broadly, across the study: The peptide stimulations were aimed at well-studied HLA-B-restricted epitopes as well as recently identified HLA-C-restricted CMV epitopes, whose presentation resists viral immunomodulation. Donor HLA type was relevant to the analysis, because carriage of CMV infection together with the matching HLA type was indicated by public TCR beta signatures. Beyond this particular receptor, the publication reports: In the ex vivo response, HLA-C-restricted CMV-specific TCR beta clonotypes were dominant, and in two of eight donors the single most frequent clonotype came from this HLA-C-restricted group. In both this cohort and an independent cohort of 352 donors, the cumulative frequency of public TCR beta family members distinguished carriers of CMV infection plus the relevant HLA type.

The sample was run on an Illumina HiSeq 1500. TCRdb took the public reads, trimmed them with fastp at Q25, ran MiXCR for clone calling and kept in-frame beta chains. Here each entry gathers all rows of one CDR3 protein and keeps the most common genes and DNA. In this sample the table shows 700,000 to 950,000 distinct CDR3 sequences, approximately 32% of which occur a single time. Together, the top ten hold roughly 12% of the sample. Reading the label with the study, this specimen's treatment or condition is: in vitro stimulation with specific CMV peptide epitopes to enrich CMV-specific T cells. Many counts were recorded for this clonotype. Its antigen remains undetermined. Per-nucleotide qualities are absent, and no much larger clonotype sits a single base away. The source of this sequence is a human donor in good health (CMV status not recorded). Some clones in this sample may be carry-over from other donors' samples. Sequenced here: cultured CD8+ T cells from PBMCs, sampled from culture after CMV antigen stimulation.

In nucleotide form, the sequence is TGTGCCAGCAGCTTCGAACCGGGGGCGGCCGTTGAGCAGTTCTTC. Translated, it reads CASSFEPGAAVEQFF. The rearranged segments are TRBV5-6 and TRBJ2-1; the D region is possibly TRBD1 or TRBD2, each matching across 6 bases. CDR1 and CDR2, per the germline V gene, are SGHDT and YYEEEE. The CDR3 numbers 15 residues from cysteine through phenylalanine. CDR3 DNA only is kept here, 45 bases in frame from base 1. Relative to germline, V is 2 bases shorter and J is 9 bases shorter, with 18 bases between their ends.